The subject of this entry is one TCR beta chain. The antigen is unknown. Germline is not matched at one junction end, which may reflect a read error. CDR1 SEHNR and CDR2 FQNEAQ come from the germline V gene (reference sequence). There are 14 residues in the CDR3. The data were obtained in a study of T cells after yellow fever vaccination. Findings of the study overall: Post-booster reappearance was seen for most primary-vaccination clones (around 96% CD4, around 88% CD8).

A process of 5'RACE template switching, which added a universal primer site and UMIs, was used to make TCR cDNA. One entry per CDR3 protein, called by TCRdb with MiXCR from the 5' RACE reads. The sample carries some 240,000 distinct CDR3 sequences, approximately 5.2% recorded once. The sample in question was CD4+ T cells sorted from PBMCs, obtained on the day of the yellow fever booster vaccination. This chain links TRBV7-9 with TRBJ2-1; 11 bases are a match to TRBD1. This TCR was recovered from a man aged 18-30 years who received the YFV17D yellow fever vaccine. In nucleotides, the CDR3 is TGTGCCAGCGGCTTAGGACAGGGGGCGCGTGAGCAGTTCTTC. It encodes CASGLGQGAREQFF.